Listed below are T cell receptor beta chains from one sample, sequenced in a study of metastatic and nonmetastatic thyroid tumors. Through MiXCR, TCRdb re-clonotyped the PCR reads. Of about 92,000 clones detected, approximately 15% appear once; the ten largest clones hold about 3.6%. Specimen: blood. The source is a female donor with papillary thyroid cancer or a benign thyroid nodule (not recorded which). Some clones in this sample may be carry-over from other donors' samples. CDR3s include the opening cysteine and the closing phenylalanine or tryptophan. The D gene is left open where the match is weak. Clone size is not always given. Where it is, it says once, few, many or a class for expanded clones.

v_call,clone_size,d_call,j_call,cdr3_nt,cdr3_aa
TRBV6-1,few,-,TRBJ1-1,TGTTCCAGCCTGATGGGGGTCTGGACTGAAGCTTTCTTT,CSSLMGVWTEAFF
TRBV20-1,many,TRBD1,TRBJ2-3,TGCAGTGCCAATAACCGGGACAGGGGCACAGATACGCAGTATTTT,CSANNRDRGTDTQYF
TRBV28,many,TRBD1,TRBJ2-7,TGTGCCAGCAGTCTCGGACAGGGAACCTACGAGCAGTACTTC,CASSLGQGTYEQYF
TRBV11-2,-,-,TRBJ1-2,TGTGCCAGCAGCTTAGAAGGATTTTCGGGCAGGGGTGTCTATGGCTACACCTTC,CASSLEGFSGRGVYGYTF
TRBV20-1,many,-,TRBJ1-1,TGCAGTGCTAGAGATGAGCCTATAGCTTTCTTT,CSARDEPIAFF
TRBV18,-,TRBD2,TRBJ2-1,TGTGCCAGCTCATACATGACCCCTAGCGGGGGGGCGGGTGAGCAGTTCTTC,CASSYMTPSGGAGEQFF
TRBV28,many,TRBD2,TRBJ2-1,TGTGCCAGCAGTTCATTAGCGGGGGGGCCGAGGAATGAGCAGTTCTTC,CASSSLAGGPRNEQFF
TRBV28,many,-,TRBJ1-1,TGTGCCAGCAGCCTCCAGTCCGCTGAAGCTTTCTTT,CASSLQSAEAFF
TRBV7-2,many,-,TRBJ2-1,TGTGCCAGCAGCCATCCCCCGGGGGCCGTCTACAATGAGCAGTTCTTC,CASSHPPGAVYNEQFF
TRBV10-3,many,-,TRBJ1-1,TGTGCCATCAGGGGACACGAGAACACTGAAGCTTTCTTT,CAIRGHENTEAFF
TRBV3-1,-,TRBD2,TRBJ2-5,TGTGCCAGCATCGGACGGAGCGGGGGCAACCAAGAGACCCAGTACTTC,CASIGRSGGNQETQYF
TRBV12-3/TRBV12-4,many,-,TRBJ2-2,TGTGCCAGCAGTTTTCCAGGGCCCACCGGGGAGCTGTTTTTT,CASSFPGPTGELFF
TRBV12-3/TRBV12-4,many,-,TRBJ1-5,TGTGCCAGCAGTTTTTCTAGCAATCAGCCCCAGCATTTT,CASSFSSNQPQHF
TRBV19,many,-,TRBJ1-2,TGTGCCAGTAGTATTACTGGGGGGATGTATGGCTACACCTTC,CASSITGGMYGYTF
TRBV2,many,-,TRBJ1-3,TGTGCCAGCGCCGGGTCTGGAAACACCATATATTTT,CASAGSGNTIYF
TRBV28,-,-,TRBJ2-4,TGTGCCAGCAGTTTAGGGCCAGGGTGTGTCTTC,CASSLGPGCVF
TRBV6-4,few,-,TRBJ1-2,TGTGCCAGCAGTGACTCAAGTATAAAAGGGGTGGGCTACACCTTC,CASSDSSIKGVGYTF
TRBV7-9,many,TRBD1,TRBJ2-5,TGTGCCAGCAGCTTTGGACAGGGGGTTTTGGAGACCCAGTACTTC,CASSFGQGVLETQYF
TRBV29-1,many,TRBD1,TRBJ2-2,TGCAGCGTCCGGACAGGTACCACACCGGGGAAGCTGTTTTTT,CSVRTGTTPGKLFF
TRBV6-6,many,TRBD1,TRBJ2-3,TGTGCCAGCAGTTACTCGAGTGGGACAGGGGGCAATACAGATACGCAGTATTTT,CASSYSSGTGGNTDTQYF
TRBV27,many,TRBD1,TRBJ2-1,TGTGCCAGCAGTCCGGACAGGGTAAGCACCAATGAGCAGTTCTTC,CASSPDRVSTNEQFF
TRBV3-1,many,TRBD1,TRBJ2-7,TGTGCCAGCAGCAACCTACAGGGGGGCTACGAGCAGTACTTC,CASSNLQGGYEQYF
TRBV5-6,many,-,TRBJ1-2,TGTGCCAGCAGCTTGCGCACGGCGGGCGCTAACTATGGCTACACCTTC,CASSLRTAGANYGYTF
TRBV19,-,TRBD1,TRBJ2-1,TGTGCCAGTTTTACTCCGGGACAGGGGAGGGATGGGCAGTTCTTC,CASFTPGQGRDGQFF
TRBV2,many,-,TRBJ2-7,TGTGCCAGCAGTGAGGGTAGGGGTAGGCAGTACTTC,CASSEGRGRQYF
TRBV10-2,many,-,TRBJ2-1,TGCGCCAGCAGTGAGTCCGGCGGGCAGTTTAGTGAGCAGTTCTTC,CASSESGGQFSEQFF
TRBV5-1,-,-,TRBJ2-7,TGCGCCAGCAGCTTGATACCCCTGGAAGACTACGAGCAGTATTTC,CASSLIPLEDYEQYF
TRBV12-3/TRBV12-4,many,-,TRBJ2-3,TGTGCCAGCAGTTTATCTTTTGGGGTCAGAGATACGCAGTATTTT,CASSLSFGVRDTQYF
TRBV9,once,TRBD2,TRBJ2-5,TGTGCCAGCAGCCAACCGATAGCGGGGGGGAAAGAGACCCAGTACTTC,CASSQPIAGGKETQYF
TRBV28,many,-,TRBJ1-6,TGTGCCACTTCGGGACGGGAGACTAATTCACCCCTCCACTTT,CATSGRETNSPLHF
TRBV9,many,-,TRBJ1-5,TGTGCCAGCAGCGTAGACGAGACCCTGGGGCCCCAGCATTTT,CASSVDETLGPQHF
TRBV29-1,many,-,TRBJ1-1,TGCAGCGTTGTTGGTCCGGGGACTGAAGCTTTCTTT,CSVVGPGTEAFF
TRBV5-6,-,TRBD1,TRBJ2-7,TGTGCCAGCAGCTTGGGCCCGGGACAGGGAACCTACTACGAGCAGTACTTC,CASSLGPGQGTYYEQYF
TRBV6-1,many,-,TRBJ1-1,TGTGCCAGCAAATACGGAAGGGGCGCCTCTGAAGCTTTCTTT,CASKYGRGASEAFF
TRBV19,many,TRBD1,TRBJ2-6,TGTGCCAGTAGTATCCTCGGACAGGGGCTAAATACTGGGGCCAACGTCCTGACTTTC,CASSILGQGLNTGANVLTF
TRBV20-1,many,-,TRBJ2-5,TGCAGTGCTCAAAAAGGGCAAGAGACCCAGTACTTC,CSAQKGQETQYF
TRBV9,-,-,TRBJ1-5,TGTGCCAGCAGCGCCCCGGCTACAGGGAGTGAGCCCCAGCATTTT,CASSAPATGSEPQHF
TRBV29-1,few,-,TRBJ2-2,TGCAGCGGACTTACGGGACATGGGGCTGCCGGGGAGCTGTTTTTT,CSGLTGHGAAGELFF
TRBV15,many,-,TRBJ1-5,TGTGCCACCAGCAGAGGGGAGGGCCCCTCTGGCAATCAGCCCCAGCATTTT,CATSRGEGPSGNQPQHF
TRBV11-1,many,TRBD1,TRBJ2-1,TGTGCCAGCACCTGGGACAGGGGCTACAATGAGCAGTTCTTC,CASTWDRGYNEQFF
TRBV19,-,TRBD2,TRBJ2-3,TGTGCCAGTAGCCAATCGGGGGGACGCACCTATACGCAGTATTTT,CASSQSGGRTYTQYF
TRBV6-1,few,TRBD1,TRBJ1-3,TGTTCCACTTCCCCGACAGGGATGGGGGGAAATACCATATATTTT,CSTSPTGMGGNTIYF